These 22 T cell receptor beta chains came from one sample sequenced in a study of blood T cell repertoires in COVID-19. Generated by immunoSEQ multiplex PCR, the TCRdb table keeps only in-frame clones and is missing some. The data hold about 100,000 clones, with roughly 85% observed a single time. Source material: peripheral blood. These receptor sequences come from a woman in her seventies with active or convalescent COVID-19.

A remark on this clone: The junction does not match germline at one end; this may be a read error. The chain has TRBV7-7 and TRBJ2-5, with 14 bases aligning to TRBD2. From germline, CDR1 is SSHAT and CDR2 FNYEAQ (reference sequence). This CDR3 comprises 20 residues. CDR3 sequence (DNA): TGTGCTAGCAGCTACTCAATGACCGGGACTAGCGGGAGTTCCCTAGAGACCCAGTACTTC. Protein: CASSYSMTGTSGSSLETQYF.

This clone was detected once. V gene TRBV6-2 or TRBV6-3 combines with J gene TRBJ2-7, with D possibly TRBD2 on 7 matching bases. Between the trimmed V and J ends, which lost 0 bases and 3 bases, there was a span of 30 bases. The germline CDR1 and CDR2 sequences are MNHEY and SVGEGT. The CDR3 has 21 amino acids. CDR3 protein: CASSYSRRSGGPGSAYYEQYF. CDR3 nucleotides: TGTGCCAGCAGTTACTCCCGAAGGTCGGGGGGCCCAGGGTCGGCTTACTACGAGCAGTACTTC.

This sequence joins TRBV4-3 and TRBJ2-7; TRBD2 agrees at 12 bases. The CDR3 has 16 residues. Per the germline V gene, CDR1 is LGHNA and CDR2 is YSLEER. V lost 0 bases and J lost 6; bases outside the gene matches: 6. CDR3 in amino acids: CASSQDVLLAGGEQYF. DNA of the CDR3: TGCGCCAGCAGCCAAGATGTTCTACTAGCGGGGGGCGAGCAGTACTTC.

The rearrangement uses TRBV24-1 and TRBJ1-2, with D possibly being TRBD1 (6 bases). The germline CDR1 and CDR2 sequences are KGHDR and SFDVKD. V lost 4 bases, J lost 7 bases, and 15 bases lay in between. The CDR3 runs 14 residues. The CDR3 here is CATSDPTGNAGYTF. The DNA of the CDR3 is TGTGCCACCAGTGACCCCACAGGGAACGCTGGCTACACCTTC.

This chain connects TRBV18 to TRBJ2-1; TRBD1 matches at 7 bases. V was clipped by 2 bases and J by 6 bases; unmatched bases: 10. Germline V gives CDR1 KGHSH, CDR2 LQKENI. This CDR3 comprises 16 residues. Written as DNA, the CDR3 is TGTGCCAGCTCACCATTCGATACAGGGGCCCTCAATGAGCAGTTCTTC. Translated, it gives CASSPFDTGALNEQFF.

This rearrangement joins TRBV7-9 to TRBJ1-1; the D is unclear. CDR1 is SEHNR and CDR2 is FQNEAQ in the germline V gene (reference sequence). The ends were cut back, 5 bases at V and 11 bases at J, with 15 bases in the middle. The CDR3 is 12 residues long. The CDR3 protein is CASSMGKGGAFF. The CDR3 bases are TGTGCCAGCAGCATGGGGAAGGGAGGGGCTTTCTTT.

This clone was seen a handful of times. J is TRBJ2-7 and V is TRBV5-4; 11 positions match TRBD1. The CDR3 is 15 amino acids. The germline V gene has CDR1 SGHNT and CDR2 YYREEE (reference sequence). The V and J ends lost 0 bases and 5 bases, in that order; junction bases with no gene match: 4. CDR3 nucleotides: TGTGCCAGCAGCTTGGGGACAGGGGGCAGGGACGAGCAGTACTTC. Encoded protein: CASSLGTGGRDEQYF.

The chain combines TRBV6-2 or TRBV6-3 with TRBJ2-1, with TRBD2 matching over 7 bases. The CDR3 extends over 15 amino acids. Germline V gene lookup returns CDR1 MNHEY and CDR2 SVGEGT. J was trimmed by 5 bases and V by 2 bases; bases with no gene match: 6. The CDR3 DNA follows: TGTGCCAGCAGTTACATGGCGGGGGATAACAATGAGCAGTTCTTC. It encodes CASSYMAGDNNEQFF.

V is TRBV9 and J is TRBJ2-3; D gene ambiguous. The V and J ends lost 0 bases and 4 bases respectively, with 12 bases between them. The CDR3 contains 15 residues. CDR1 is SGDLS and CDR2 is YYNGEE in the germline V gene. The CDR3 here is CASSVEALSSDTQYF. CDR3 DNA sequence: TGTGCCAGCAGCGTAGAAGCGTTGAGTTCAGATACGCAGTATTTT.

The chain couples TRBV28 to TRBJ1-4; the D gene is possibly TRBD1 (5 bases). The germline V gene encodes CDR1 MDHEN and CDR2 SYDVKM. V lost 6 bases to trimming and J lost 2 bases, with 7 bases between them. The CDR3 length is 13 residues. The CDR3 nucleotides read TGTGCCAGCAGGGGGCGGACTAATGAAAAACTGTTTTTT. As protein: CASRGRTNEKLFF.

The genes are TRBV24-1 and TRBJ1-1; 10 positions match TRBD1. Germline V gene sequence: CDR1 KGHDR, CDR2 SFDVKD. Unmatched junction bases numbered 8, after V lost 7 bases and J lost 4 bases. There are 15 residues in the CDR3. The CDR3 sequence is CATSLTGTGATEAFF. The CDR3 DNA reads TGTGCCACCAGCCTCACCGGGACAGGGGCCACTGAAGCTTTCTTT.

The V and J genes are TRBV28 and TRBJ1-2, with 9 bases that match TRBD1. CDR1 is MDHEN and CDR2 is SYDVKM in the germline V gene. After removal of 4 bases from V and 5 bases from J, the junction contained 5 bases not matched to a gene. The CDR3 spans 14 residues. The CDR3 loop is CASSSGTGKYGYTF. In nucleotides, the CDR3 is TGTGCCAGCAGTTCCGGGACAGGGAAATATGGCTACACCTTC.

This clone showed up just a few times. The J gene is TRBJ2-3, the V gene TRBV9; D remains ambiguous. Germline CDR1 is SGDLS and CDR2 is YYNGEE. Trimming stripped 1 base from V and 2 bases from J, with 5 bases between. The CDR3 length is 13 residues. DNA of the CDR3: TGTGCCAGCAGCGTACTTCCCACAGATACGCAGTATTTT. This encodes CASSVLPTDTQYF.

The chain joins TRBV29-1 to TRBJ2-3; 10 positions agree with TRBD2. The CDR3 sequence is 16 residues long. CDR1 and CDR2 from the germline V gene are SQVTM and ANQGSEA. V lost 0 bases, J lost 2 bases, and 5 bases stayed unmatched. In DNA form, the CDR3 reads TGCAGCGTTGAAGATTTTAGCGGGAGGACCACAGATACGCAGTATTTT. Translation: CSVEDFSGRTTDTQYF.

The rearrangement joins TRBV7-2 to TRBJ2-1; D is possibly TRBD1 (6 bases). V was trimmed by 8 bases and J by 0 bases, leaving 8 bases between them. CDR3 length: 13 residues. Germline loops: CDR1 SGHTA, CDR2 FQGNSA. The CDR3 DNA reads TGTGCCAGCCGGGACAACTCCTACAATGAGCAGTTCTTC. Amino acid sequence: CASRDNSYNEQFF.

The chain recombines TRBV28 with TRBJ2-3, with 7 bases fitting TRBD2. The length of the CDR3 is 17 residues. In germline, CDR1 is MDHEN, CDR2 SYDVKM. V dropped 5 bases and J dropped 7; count of bases not matched to a gene: 18. The CDR3 loop is CASSPQIFAGVVNTQYF. The CDR3 DNA reads TGTGCCAGCAGTCCACAGATTTTTGCGGGAGTCGTGAATACGCAGTATTTT.

A few counts support this clone. The V gene is TRBV28, the J gene TRBJ1-6; 8 nucleotides agree with TRBD1. Germline CDR1 MDHEN, CDR2 SYDVKM. Trimming took 6 bases from V and 7 from J; bases not matched to a gene: 11. This CDR3 contains 16 residues. CDR3 protein: CASSHGPGQDNSPLHF. The CDR3 DNA reads TGTGCCAGCAGCCACGGACCGGGACAGGACAATTCACCCCTCCACTTT.

The gene calls are TRBV3-1 (or the pseudogene TRBV3-2) and TRBJ2-7; tentative D call: TRBD1 (5 bases). The CDR3 consists of 13 residues. Germline CDR1 and CDR2: LGHDT and YNNKEL (reference sequence). Trimming removed 2 bases at V and 4 bases at J, with 9 bases between. The CDR3 DNA sequence: TGTGCCAGCAGCCAAATGCAGGGATACGAGCAGTACTTC. The encoded protein is CASSQMQGYEQYF.

The V gene is TRBV6-5, the J gene TRBJ2-3; TRBD1 agrees at 8 bases. This CDR3 contains 14 residues. After removal of 6 bases from V and 2 bases from J, the junction contained 4 bases not matched to a gene. Germline CDR1 is MNHEY and CDR2 is SVGAGI. The CDR3 sequence: CASRLTGVTDTQYF. In DNA, the CDR3 is TGTGCCAGCAGACTGACAGGGGTCACAGATACGCAGTATTTT.

This chain links TRBV11-2 with TRBJ1-6; D not resolved. The CDR3 extends over 14 amino acids. Germline CDR1 reads SGHAT; CDR2 reads FQNNGV. The V gene lost 2 bases and the J gene lost 7 bases, with 9 bases spanning the gap. Here the CDR3 reads CASSLSLSNSPLHF. The CDR3 nucleotides are TGTGCCAGCAGCTTATCCCTATCGAATTCACCCCTCCACTTT.

The chain uses TRBV1 and TRBJ2-7; the table's D call TRBD2 went unverified against the DNA. TRBV1 is recorded as a pseudogene. The CDR3 covers 17 residues. The CDR3 DNA reads as TGCACCAGCAGCCAATTATCTATGGTACCGAGCTCCTACGAGCAGTACTTC. It is translated as CTSSQLSMVPSSYEQYF.

A single count supports this clone. This chain connects TRBV18 to TRBJ1-1, with D uncertain. Germline V gene data show CDR1 as KGHSH and CDR2 as LQKENI. V was cut by 1 base and J by 1 base, with 16 bases left in between. The CDR3 is 17 residues long. DNA of the CDR3: TGTGCCAGCTCACCACTACCGCTGAGCAACCCGAACACTGAAGCTTTCTTT. Its protein is CASSPLPLSNPNTEAFF.